This TCR beta chain was captured in a study of control samples from healthy donors and cancer patients. On this clone itself: Other DNA sequences in this specimen translate into the identical CDR3.

Generated by immunoSEQ multiplex PCR, the TCRdb table keeps only in-frame clones and is missing some. The top ten hold roughly 1.2% of the sample, which has approximately 70,000 clones, less than 95% seen once. This TCR was recovered from a woman between 50 and 59 years old with colorectal cancer. Sequenced input: PBMCs.

The CDR3 loop reads CASAILEQYF. CDR3 DNA sequence: TGTGCCAGCGCGATTCTGGAGCAGTACTTC. This chain links TRBV2 with TRBJ2-7; no definite D call. Germline CDR1 reads SNHLY; CDR2 reads FYNNEI. V gave up 8 bases and J gave up 7 bases, with 9 bases separating them. The CDR3 is 10 amino acids. Full variable domain (remainder filled in from reference TRBV2 and TRBJ2-7): EPEVTQTPSHQVTQMGQEVILRCVPISNHLYFYWYRQILGQKVEFLVSFYNNEISEKSEIFDDQFSVERPDGSNFTLKIRSTKLEDSAMYFCASAILEQYFGPGTRLTVT.